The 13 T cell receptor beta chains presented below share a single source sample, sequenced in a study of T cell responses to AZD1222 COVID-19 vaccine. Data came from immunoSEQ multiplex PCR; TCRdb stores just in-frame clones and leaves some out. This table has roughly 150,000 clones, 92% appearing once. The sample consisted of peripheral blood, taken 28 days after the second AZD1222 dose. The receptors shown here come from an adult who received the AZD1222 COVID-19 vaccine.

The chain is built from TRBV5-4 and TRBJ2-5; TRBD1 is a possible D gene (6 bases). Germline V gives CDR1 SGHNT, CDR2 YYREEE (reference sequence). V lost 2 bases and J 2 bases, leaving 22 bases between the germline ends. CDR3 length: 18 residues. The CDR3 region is CASSFPPGTFEDQETQYF. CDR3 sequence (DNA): TGTGCCAGCAGCTTCCCTCCCGGGACATTTGAAGATCAAGAGACCCAGTACTTC.

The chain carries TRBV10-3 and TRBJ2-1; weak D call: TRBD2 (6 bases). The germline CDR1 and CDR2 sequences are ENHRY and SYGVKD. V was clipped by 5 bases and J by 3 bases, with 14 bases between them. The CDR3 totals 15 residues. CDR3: CAISRGTVFYNEQFF. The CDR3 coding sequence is TGTGCCATCAGTCGGGGGACCGTCTTCTACAATGAGCAGTTCTTC.

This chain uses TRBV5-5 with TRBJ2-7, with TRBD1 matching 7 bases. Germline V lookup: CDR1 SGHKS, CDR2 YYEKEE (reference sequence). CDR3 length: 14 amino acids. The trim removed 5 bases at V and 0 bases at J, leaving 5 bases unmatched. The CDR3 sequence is CASRPPGGSYEQYF. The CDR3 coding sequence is TGTGCCAGCAGGCCTCCAGGGGGCTCCTACGAGCAGTACTTC.

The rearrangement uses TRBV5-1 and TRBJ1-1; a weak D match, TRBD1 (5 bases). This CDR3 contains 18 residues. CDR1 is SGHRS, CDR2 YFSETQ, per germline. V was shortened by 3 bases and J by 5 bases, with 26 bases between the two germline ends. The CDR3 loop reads CASSSSFGGSIRSTEAFF. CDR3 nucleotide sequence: TGCGCCAGCAGCTCGTCCTTTGGGGGTTCTATTCGGAGTACTGAAGCTTTCTTT. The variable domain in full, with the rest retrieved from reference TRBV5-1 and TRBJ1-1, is KAGVTQTPRYLIKTRGQQVTLSCSPISGHRSVSWYQQTPGQGLQFLFEYFSETQRNKGNFPGRFSGRQFSNSRSEMNVSTLELGDSALYLCASSSSFGGSIRSTEAFFGQGTRLTVV.

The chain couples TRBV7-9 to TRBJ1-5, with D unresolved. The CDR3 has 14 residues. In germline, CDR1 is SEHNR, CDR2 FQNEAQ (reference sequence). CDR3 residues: CDPRRDNSNQPQHF. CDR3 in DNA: TGTGACCCTAGGAGGGATAATAGCAATCAGCCCCAGCATTTT.

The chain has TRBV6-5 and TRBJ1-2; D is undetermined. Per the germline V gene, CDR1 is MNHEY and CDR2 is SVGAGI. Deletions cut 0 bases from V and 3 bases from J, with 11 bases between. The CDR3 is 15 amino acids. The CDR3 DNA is TGTGCCAGCAGTTACTCGAAAAGGAGCCACTATGGCTACACCTTC. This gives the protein CASSYSKRSHYGYTF.

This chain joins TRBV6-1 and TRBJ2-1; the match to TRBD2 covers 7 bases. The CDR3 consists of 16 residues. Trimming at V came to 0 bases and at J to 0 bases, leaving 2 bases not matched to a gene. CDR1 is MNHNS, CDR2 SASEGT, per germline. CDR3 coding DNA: TGTGCCAGCAGTGAAGCCACGGGGGGCTCCTACAATGAGCAGTTCTTC. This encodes CASSEATGGSYNEQFF.

CDR3 nucleotide sequence: TGCGCCAGCAGCGCCCAGGGGGCGGTCTCCTACGAGCAGTACTTC. Encoded protein: CASSAQGAVSYEQYF. The V call is TRBV5-1, the J call TRBJ2-7; TRBD1 matches at 8 bases. The V segment lost 4 bases and the J segment 0 bases; nucleotides outside the gene matches: 6. The V gene's germline CDR1 is SGHRS and CDR2 YFSETQ. The CDR3 extends over 15 amino acids.

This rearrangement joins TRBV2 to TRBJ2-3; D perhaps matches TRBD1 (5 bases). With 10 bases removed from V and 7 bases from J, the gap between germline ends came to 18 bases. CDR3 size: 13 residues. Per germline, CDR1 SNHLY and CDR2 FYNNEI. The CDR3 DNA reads TGTGCCATCACGATGACAGACTCATATACGCAGTATTTT. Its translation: CAITMTDSYTQYF.

For the CDR3, the DNA is TGTGCCAGCAGCCTTGAGGCAGGCACTGAAGCTTTCTTT. This encodes CASSLEAGTEAFF. This rearrangement joins TRBV6-4 to TRBJ1-1; D not certain. CDR3 length: 13 amino acids. Trimming shortened V by 6 bases and J by 4 bases, and 12 bases separated the two germline ends. Germline V gene sequence: CDR1 MRHNA, CDR2 SNTAGT.

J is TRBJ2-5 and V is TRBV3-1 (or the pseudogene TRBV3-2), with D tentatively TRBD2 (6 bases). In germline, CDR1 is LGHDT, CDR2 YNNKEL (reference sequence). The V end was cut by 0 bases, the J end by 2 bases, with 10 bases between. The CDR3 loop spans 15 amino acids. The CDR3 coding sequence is TGTGCCAGCAGCCAAGATAGGGCGGGGCAAGAGACCCAGTACTTC. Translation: CASSQDRAGQETQYF.

The CDR3 DNA sequence: TGTGCCAGCAGCCAAGCCGGGACTGCCGGTCAGCCCCAGCATTTT. As protein: CASSQAGTAGQPQHF. The V and J genes are TRBV3-1 (or the pseudogene TRBV3-2) and TRBJ1-5, with D perhaps TRBD1 (5 bases). The CDR3 spans 15 residues. The germline V gene has CDR1 LGHDT and CDR2 YNNKEL (reference sequence). With 1 base removed from V and 6 bases from J, the gap between germline ends came to 13 bases.

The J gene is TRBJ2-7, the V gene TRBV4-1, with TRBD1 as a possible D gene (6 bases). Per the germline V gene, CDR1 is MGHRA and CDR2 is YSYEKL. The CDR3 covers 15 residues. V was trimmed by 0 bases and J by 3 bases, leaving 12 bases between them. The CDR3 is CASSQDEGEYYEQYF. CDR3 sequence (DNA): TGCGCCAGCAGCCAAGACGAGGGGGAGTACTACGAGCAGTACTTC.